This is a list of T cell receptor beta chains from one sample in a study of cytomegalovirus exposure and HLA in healthy donors. The method was immunoSEQ multiplex PCR; TCRdb's version includes in-frame clones alone and lacks a portion of them. In total, the table holds about 38,000 clones. The specimen was PBMCs. All receptors come from a man aged 40-50 years in good health and CMV-seropositive. Each CDR3 is given with its conserved first and last residue. Each record gives: V gene, J gene, D gene, CDR3 protein, CDR3 DNA. The D gene is left open where the match is weak.

TRBV7-7	TRBJ2-3	TRBD1	CASSSTGVEDTQYF	TGTGCTAGCAGCTCGACAGGGGTCGAAGATACGCAGTATTTT
TRBV6-4	TRBJ1-4	TRBD1	CASREPTFTGVGSTNEKLFF	TGTGCCAGCAGGGAACCTACCTTCACAGGGGTTGGGTCAACTAATGAAAAACTGTTTTTT
TRBV29-1	TRBJ2-2	TRBD1	CSVDRGRTGELFF	TGCAGCGTGGACAGGGGGAGGACCGGGGAGCTGTTTTTT
TRBV5-1	TRBJ2-7	TRBD2	CASSLASSGKSYEQYF	TGCGCCAGCAGCCTCGCCTCTAGCGGGAAGTCCTACGAGCAGTACTTC
TRBV5-3	TRBJ2-1	.	CARSCAGPEYNEQFF	TGTGCCAGAAGCTGCGCGGGACCAGAATACAATGAGCAGTTCTTC
TRBV7-3	TRBJ2-7	.	CASSLGRERREQYF	TGTGCCAGCAGCTTAGGTCGGGAGAGACGCGAGCAGTACTTC
TRBV30	TRBJ2-2	.	CAGENTGGLFF	TGTGCAGGCGAGAACACCGGGGGGCTGTTTTTT
TRBV30	TRBJ1-2	TRBD1	CAWSVQGARSYGYTF	TGTGCCTGGAGTGTACAGGGGGCTAGAAGCTATGGCTACACCTTC
TRBV15	TRBJ2-7	.	CATSRVPGEEQYF	TGTGCCACCAGCAGGGTCCCAGGGGAAGAGCAGTACTTC
TRBV11-2	TRBJ2-5	TRBD2	CASSFSSGQETQYF	TGTGCCAGCAGCTTCTCTAGCGGTCAAGAGACCCAGTACTTC
TRBV9	TRBJ2-3	.	CASSPDSSGQYF	TGTGCCAGCAGCCCCGACTCCTCGGGACAGTATTTT
TRBV5-1	TRBJ2-1	TRBD2	CASSPRGSGSFNEQFF	TGCGCCAGCAGCCCACGGGGTAGCGGGAGTTTCAATGAGCAGTTCTTC
TRBV6-4	TRBJ2-4	TRBD2	CASRTRLAGENIQYF	TGTGCCAGCAGAACCCGGCTAGCGGGAGAAAACATTCAGTACTTC
TRBV7-9	TRBJ2-5	TRBD2	CASSLQLAGGFRETQYF	TGTGCCAGCAGCTTACAGCTTGCGGGAGGTTTTCGAGAGACCCAGTACTTC
TRBV7-9	TRBJ2-7	.	CASSPQGHEQYF	TGTGCCAGCAGCCCACAGGGTCACGAGCAGTACTTC
TRBV5-6	TRBJ2-7	TRBD2	CASSRAGVIYEQYF	TGTGCCAGCAGCCGAGCGGGAGTGATCTACGAGCAGTACTTC
TRBV30	TRBJ2-1	.	CAWSVTDNEQFF	TGTGCCTGGAGTGTAACTGACAATGAGCAGTTCTTC
TRBV7-2	TRBJ2-3	.	CASSLTAVSTDTQYF	TGTGCCAGCAGCTTAACCGCAGTCAGCACAGATACGCAGTATTTT
TRBV4-1	TRBJ2-7	TRBD1	CASSQDRDRVHEQYF	TGCGCCAGCAGCCAAGATAGGGACAGGGTCCACGAGCAGTACTTC
TRBV5-6	TRBJ1-5	TRBD1	CASSFRQGSNQPQHF	TGTGCCAGCAGCTTCCGACAGGGGAGCAATCAGCCCCAGCATTTT
TRBV10-3	TRBJ2-1	.	CAISESAAPYNEQFF	TGTGCCATCAGTGAGTCAGCGGCCCCCTACAATGAGCAGTTCTTC
TRBV11-2	TRBJ2-2	.	CASSLGQNTGELFF	TGTGCCAGCAGCTTGGGACAGAACACCGGGGAGCTGTTTTTT
TRBV28	TRBJ2-7	.	CASSERSYEQYF	TGTGCCAGCAGTGAGCGGAGCTACGAGCAGTACTTC
TRBV7-3	TRBJ2-1	TRBD2	CASSLSGRALGEQFF	TGTGCCAGCAGCTTAAGCGGGAGGGCCCTCGGGGAGCAGTTCTTC
TRBV7-2	TRBJ1-2	.	CASSLGMGAESGYTF	TGTGCCAGCAGCTTAGGGATGGGGGCGGAGAGTGGCTACACCTTC
TRBV19	TRBJ1-5	.	CASEAHQPQHF	TGTGCCAGCGAGGCCCATCAGCCCCAGCATTTT
TRBV10-3	TRBJ1-1	.	CAISESKGASTEAFF	TGTGCCATCAGTGAGTCGAAAGGGGCCTCGACCGAAGCTTTCTTT
TRBV2	TRBJ2-7	.	CASRPSDSYEQYF	TGTGCCAGCAGACCTAGCGACTCCTACGAGCAGTACTTC
TRBV4-2	TRBJ2-4	.	CASSQERGTPEGGENIQYF	TGTGCCAGCAGCCAAGAGAGGGGGACACCCGAAGGTGGAGAAAACATTCAGTACTTC
TRBV9	TRBJ2-7	TRBD2	CASSVQGTSGRYEQYF	TGTGCCAGCAGCGTGCAGGGGACTAGCGGGAGGTACGAGCAGTACTTC
TRBV5-1	TRBJ2-7	.	CASSLVGGYEQYF	TGCGCCAGCAGCTTGGTTGGCGGCTACGAGCAGTACTTC
TRBV18	TRBJ2-3	TRBD1	CASSPQGAGTDTQYF	TGTGCCAGCTCACCCCAGGGGGCAGGGACAGATACGCAGTATTTT
TRBV30	TRBJ2-7	TRBD2	CACSPTSVHEQYF	TGTGCCTGTTCTCCGACTAGCGTCCACGAGCAGTACTTC
TRBV2	TRBJ2-7	.	CASGAAEQYF	TGTGCCAGCGGGGCCGCCGAGCAGTACTTC
TRBV10-1	TRBJ1-4	.	CAGRGKKLFF	TGCGCCGGACGGGGAAAAAAACTGTTTTTT
TRBV19	TRBJ2-5	.	CASNPGGEQYF	TGTGCCAGTAACCCAGGCGGGGAGCAGTACTTC
TRBV5-1	TRBJ1-5	.	CASTLSPYSNQPQHF	TGCGCCAGCACCCTGTCCCCGTATAGCAATCAGCCCCAGCATTTT